This T cell receptor (beta chain) derives from a study of technical replicates of blood from a few donors. This CDR3 has 18 amino acids. CDR1 is SGHTA, CDR2 FQGNSA, per germline. Trimming took 7 bases from V and 2 from J; bases not matched to a gene: 11. Only in-frame clones appear in the TCRdb table, and some are missing; sequencing was by immunoSEQ multiplex PCR. The repertoire holds several thousand clones, with 90% as singletons. The sequencing input was PBMCs. This chain uses TRBV7-2 with TRBJ2-2, with TRBD2 matching over 12 bases. The sequence was obtained from a human donor in good health. The CDR3 DNA reads TGTGCCAGCAACAAAAAGACTAGCGGGAGTGTAAACACCGGGGAGCTGTTTTTT. Protein: CASNKKTSGSVNTGELFF.